Below, one T cell receptor beta chain is given with its context. Its specificity is not known. The sample is drawn from a study of CD8+ T cells in alopecia areata. Study-level information: Each day, treated patients took oral tofacitinib twice, at 5 to 10 mg per dose. Findings and limits, study-wide: In scalp samples, resident alphabeta T cells of normal skin are also sequenced. Greater clonality was observed in lesional scalp samples, especially alopecia totalis/universalis, versus normal scalp.

Germline loops: CDR1 SGDLS, CDR2 YYNGEE. Trimming pared 0 bases from V and 1 base from J, leaving 10 bases between. This CDR3 region has 15 residues. It was from PBMCs that CD4+ and CD8+ T cells were sorted. RNA extraction was followed by reverse transcription into cDNA, which acted as the sequencing template. The method was immunoSEQ multiplex PCR; TCRdb's version includes in-frame clones alone and lacks a portion of them. Found here are a few hundred thousand clones, about 68% of them singletons; the top ten hold under 1.5%. The source was CD4+ T cells sorted from blood, collected at week 0. The TCR comes from a human donor with alopecia areata. V and J are TRBV9 and TRBJ1-1; TRBD1 is a possible D gene (5 bases). CDR3 DNA sequence: TGTGCCAGCAGCGTAGCTGGGCAGGGGAACACTGAAGCTTTCTTT. Amino acid sequence: CASSVAGQGNTEAFF.